The rows below give T cell receptor beta chains drawn from one sample of a study of response to subunit inactivated influenza vaccine. TCRdb reprocessed the RT-PCR reads with MiXCR, giving one entry per CDR3 protein. The sample yields about 520,000 distinct CDR3 sequences, 6.5% to 8% seen once. The sequences come from PBMCs from blood, collected 23 months after vaccination. The receptors stem from a man in his fifties or sixties who received an inactivated influenza vaccine. Each CDR3 is given with its conserved first and last residue. The order of the fields is clone size, D gene, J gene, V gene, CDR3 protein, CDR3 DNA. The D gene is left open where the match is weak. Where a row states a size, it is once, few, many or the class of an expanded clone; other rows omit it.

many TRBD2 TRBJ2-3 TRBV7-9 CASSTRLAGRADTQYF TGTGCCAGCAGCACCCGACTAGCGGGGAGGGCAGATACGCAGTATTTT
NA NA TRBJ2-7 TRBV3-1 CASSPPGGEQYF TGTGCCAGCAGCCCCCCTGGAGGCGAGCAGTACTTC
NA NA TRBJ1-1 TRBV5-1 CASSSRSTAGTEAFF TGCGCCAGCAGCTCCAGATCAACAGCGGGAACTGAAGCTTTCTTT
many NA TRBJ2-7 TRBV7-2 CASSKAASYEQYF TGTGCCAGCAGCAAAGCGGCTAGCTACGAGCAGTACTTC
NA NA TRBJ2-2 TRBV5-1 CASSFPGGLNTGELFF TGCGCCAGCAGCTTTCCGGGGGGCCTGAACACCGGGGAGCTGTTTTTT
NA NA TRBJ2-7 TRBV5-1 CASSLRQKATSYEQYF TGCGCCAGCAGCTTGCGACAGAAAGCAACGTCCTACGAGCAGTACTTC
NA TRBD1 TRBJ2-5 TRBV12-3/TRBV12-4 CASRSGGQGLGQYF TGTGCCAGCAGGAGCGGGGGACAGGGGTTAGGGCAGTACTTC
few NA TRBJ2-1 TRBV19 CASSMGVLQSNEQFF TGTGCCAGTAGTATGGGAGTCTTACAGAGCAATGAGCAGTTCTTC
NA TRBD1 TRBJ2-1 TRBV4-3 CASSQGQGPHNEQFF TGCGCCAGCAGCCAAGGACAGGGACCGCACAATGAGCAGTTCTTC
NA TRBD1 TRBJ2-1 TRBV29-1 CSVEPTGYEQFF TGCAGCGTTGAACCGACAGGGTATGAGCAGTTCTTC
few NA TRBJ2-7 TRBV7-2 CASSPGQSLRYEQYF TGTGCCAGCAGCCCCGGACAGTCCTTACGCTACGAGCAGTACTTC
NA TRBD1 TRBJ2-4 TRBV28 CASRGQGAMAKNIQYF TGTGCCAGCAGGGGACAGGGGGCAATGGCCAAAAACATTCAGTACTTC
few NA TRBJ2-1 TRBV15 CATSRLQRGNEQFF TGTGCCACCAGCAGACTACAAAGGGGGAATGAGCAGTTCTTC